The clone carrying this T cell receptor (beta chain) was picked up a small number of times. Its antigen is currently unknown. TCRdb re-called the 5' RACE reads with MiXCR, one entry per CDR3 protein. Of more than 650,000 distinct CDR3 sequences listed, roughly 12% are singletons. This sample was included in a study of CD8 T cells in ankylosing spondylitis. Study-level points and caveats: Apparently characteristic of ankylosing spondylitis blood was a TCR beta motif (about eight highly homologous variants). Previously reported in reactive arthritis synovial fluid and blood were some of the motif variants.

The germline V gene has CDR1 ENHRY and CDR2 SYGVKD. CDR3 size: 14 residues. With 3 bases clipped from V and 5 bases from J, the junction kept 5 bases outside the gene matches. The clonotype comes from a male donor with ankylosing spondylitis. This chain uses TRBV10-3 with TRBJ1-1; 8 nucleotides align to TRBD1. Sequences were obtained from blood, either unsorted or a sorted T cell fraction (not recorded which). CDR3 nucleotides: TGTGCCATCAGTGACAGGGGGCGCGGGACTGAAGCTTTCTTT. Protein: CAISDRGRGTEAFF.